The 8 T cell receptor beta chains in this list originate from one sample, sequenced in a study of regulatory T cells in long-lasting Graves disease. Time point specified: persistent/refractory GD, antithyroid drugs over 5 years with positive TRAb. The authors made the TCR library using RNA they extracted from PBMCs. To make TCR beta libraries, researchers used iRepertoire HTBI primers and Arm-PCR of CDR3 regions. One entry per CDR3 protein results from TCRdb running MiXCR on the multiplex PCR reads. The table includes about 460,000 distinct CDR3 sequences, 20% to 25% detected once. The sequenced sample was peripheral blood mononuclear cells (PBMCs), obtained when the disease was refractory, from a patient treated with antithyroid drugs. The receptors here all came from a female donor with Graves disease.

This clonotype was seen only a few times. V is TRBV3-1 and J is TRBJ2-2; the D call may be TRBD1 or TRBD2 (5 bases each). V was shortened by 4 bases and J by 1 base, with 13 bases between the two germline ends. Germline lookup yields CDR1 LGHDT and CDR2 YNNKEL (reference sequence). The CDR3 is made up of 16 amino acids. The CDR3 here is CASSPRDLGNTGELFF. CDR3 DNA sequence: TGTGCCAGCAGCCCTAGGGACCTCGGGAACACCGGGGAGCTGTTTTTT.

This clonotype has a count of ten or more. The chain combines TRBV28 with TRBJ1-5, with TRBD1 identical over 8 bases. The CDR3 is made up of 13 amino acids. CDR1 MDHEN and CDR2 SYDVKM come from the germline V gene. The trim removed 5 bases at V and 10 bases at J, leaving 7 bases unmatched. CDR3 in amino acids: CASSLDRVDPQHF. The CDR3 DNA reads TGTGCCAGCAGTCTGGACAGGGTCGATCCCCAGCATTTT.

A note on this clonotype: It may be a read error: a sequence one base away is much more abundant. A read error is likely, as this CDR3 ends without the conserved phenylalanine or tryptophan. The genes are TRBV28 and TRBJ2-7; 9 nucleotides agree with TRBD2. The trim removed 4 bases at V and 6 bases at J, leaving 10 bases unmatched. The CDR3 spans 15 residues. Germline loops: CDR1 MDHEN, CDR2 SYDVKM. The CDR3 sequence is CASSSPSGRTAEQYS. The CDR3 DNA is TGTGCCAGCAGTTCCCCCAGCGGGAGGACGGCCGAGCAGTACTCC.

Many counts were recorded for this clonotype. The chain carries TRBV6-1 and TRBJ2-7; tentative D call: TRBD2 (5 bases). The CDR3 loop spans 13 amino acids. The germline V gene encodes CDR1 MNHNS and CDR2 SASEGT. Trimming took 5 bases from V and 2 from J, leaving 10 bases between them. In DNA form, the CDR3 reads TGTGCCAGCAGTCAGGACTCCGCCTACGAGCAGTACTTC. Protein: CASSQDSAYEQYF.

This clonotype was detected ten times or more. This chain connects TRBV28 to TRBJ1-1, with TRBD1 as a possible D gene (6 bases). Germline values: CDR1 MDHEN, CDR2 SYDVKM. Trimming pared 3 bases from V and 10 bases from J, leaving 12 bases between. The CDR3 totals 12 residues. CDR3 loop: CASSFEGGRAFF. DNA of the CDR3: TGTGCCAGCAGTTTTGAGGGGGGGCGAGCTTTCTTT.

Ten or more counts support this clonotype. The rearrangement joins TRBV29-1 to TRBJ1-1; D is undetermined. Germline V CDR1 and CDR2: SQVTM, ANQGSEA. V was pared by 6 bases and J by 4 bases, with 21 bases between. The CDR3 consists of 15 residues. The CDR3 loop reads CSVIVTWARGTEAFF. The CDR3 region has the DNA TGCAGCGTCATAGTGACCTGGGCTCGGGGCACTGAAGCTTTCTTT.

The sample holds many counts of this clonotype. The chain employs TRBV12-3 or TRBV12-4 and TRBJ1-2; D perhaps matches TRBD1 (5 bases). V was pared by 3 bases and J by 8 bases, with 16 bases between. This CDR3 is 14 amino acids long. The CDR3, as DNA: TGTGCCAGCAGTTTTTCCGGGGCGCCCGGGGGCTACACCTTC. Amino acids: CASSFSGAPGGYTF.

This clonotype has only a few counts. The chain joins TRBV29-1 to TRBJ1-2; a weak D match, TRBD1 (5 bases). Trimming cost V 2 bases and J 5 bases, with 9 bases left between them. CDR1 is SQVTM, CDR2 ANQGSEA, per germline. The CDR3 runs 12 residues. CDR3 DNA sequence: TGCAGCGTTGAAAGGGGAAGGTATGGCTACACCTTC. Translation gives CSVERGRYGYTF.